This T cell receptor (beta chain) was documented in a study of T cell clonality in common variable immunodeficiency. Whole-study results and caveats: Compared with healthy controls, CVID subjects showed increased TCRbeta clonality, mostly in about a third. Fewer deletions and N-nucleotide insertions were reportedly seen in common variable immunodeficiency TCR beta sequences.

Germline CDR1 reads SGHTA; CDR2 reads FQGNSA. The germline V and J ends were trimmed by 2 bases and 4 bases, with 3 bases remaining between them. The CDR3 runs 11 residues. This clone was seen many times. Its specificity is unknown. The read finishes 3 residues shy of the CDR3 end, and the germline J gene is used to complete it. Sequencing input was equivalent genomic DNA from CVID and controls. Here immunoSEQ multiplex PCR was the method, and the copy in TCRdb shows in-frame clones only, minus some. The sample was found to contain 20,000 to 30,000 clones, and every one recurs. The rearrangement joins TRBV7-2 to TRBJ2-7, with unresolved D. Sample: peripheral blood mononuclear cells. This receptor was obtained from a human donor with common variable immunodeficiency. CDR3 amino acids: CASSLLYEQYF. The part of the CDR3 DNA that was read is TGTGCCAGCAGCTTATTATACGAG.